This TCR beta chain was recovered during a study of T-cell reconstitution after alpha-beta-depleted transplantation in children. Germline CDR1 is DFQATT and CDR2 is SNEGSKA (reference sequence). The CDR3 contains 13 residues. V lost 1 base and J lost 9; bases outside the gene matches: 6. This clonotype was detected ten times or more. Construction of the TCRbeta library involved unique molecular identifiers. TCRdb itself ran the PCR reads through MiXCR, one entry per CDR3 protein. The sample records over 150,000 distinct CDR3 sequences, approximately 14% being singletons. The receptor was isolated from a human donor who donated a stem cell graft to a child with acute lymphoblastic leukemia. The material was PBMCs from the stem cell graft donor, obtained from the stem cell graft. V and J are TRBV20-1 and TRBJ2-1, with TRBD2 matching over 7 bases. The CDR3: CSARVRLAAEQFF. CDR3 in DNA: TGCAGTGCTAGAGTTAGACTAGCAGCTGAGCAGTTCTTC.